The 30 T cell receptor beta chains reported below all come from one sample, sequenced in a study of shared clonotypes between healthy human individuals. Profiling relied on immunoSEQ multiplex PCR, and the TCRdb table lists in-frame clones only, not all of them. The profile shows 150,000 to 200,000 clones, 85% to 95% of them singletons. The specimen was naive CD4+ T cells sorted from blood. Subset given: CD45RA+ positively selected. These receptors were obtained from a woman aged 25 to 39 in good health.

This chain links TRBV18 with TRBJ2-7, with D perhaps being TRBD1 or TRBD2 (5 bases each). There are 14 residues in the CDR3. Between the trimmed V and J ends, which lost 3 bases and 0 bases, there was a span of 9 bases. Germline lookup yields CDR1 KGHSH and CDR2 LQKENI. For the CDR3, the DNA is TGTGCCAGCTCACCGGGACCGAGCTCCTACGAGCAGTACTTC. Its protein product is CASSPGPSSYEQYF.

This rearrangement joins TRBV9 to TRBJ1-3; 9 bases fit TRBD1. This CDR3 has 15 amino acids. CDR1 and CDR2 from the germline V gene are SGDLS and YYNGEE. Trimming cost V 0 bases and J 4 bases; bases outside gene matches: 2. The CDR3: CASSVGGQGGNTIYF. In DNA, the CDR3 is TGTGCCAGCAGCGTAGGGGGACAGGGAGGAAACACCATATATTTT.

In this sample, this clone turned up a few times. This rearrangement joins TRBV6-1 to TRBJ2-7; D remains ambiguous. CDR1 and CDR2 (germline): MNHNS, SASEGT. V shed 5 bases and J shed 2 bases, with 13 bases lying between them. This CDR3 comprises 14 residues. The CDR3 DNA reads TGTGCCAGCAGTTCCCTAAGGACGGCCTACGAGCAGTACTTC. Translating gives CASSSLRTAYEQYF.

This clone was recorded a few times. This chain links TRBV18 with TRBJ1-5; D ambiguous. Germline V lookup: CDR1 KGHSH, CDR2 LQKENI. The CDR3 loop spans 13 amino acids. Trimming removed 6 bases at V and 9 bases at J, with 15 bases between. CDR3 bases: TGTGCCAGCTCCCGAGGAAACCATTGGCCCCAGCATTTT. It specifies CASSRGNHWPQHF.

The chain is built from TRBV7-9 and TRBJ1-1; D call uncertain. Germline V gene sequence: CDR1 SEHNR, CDR2 FQNEAQ (reference sequence). CDR3 size: 14 residues. The V end lost 8 bases, the J end lost 2 bases, and 15 bases lay between the germline ends. The CDR3 here is CASEWTEGNTEAFF. For the CDR3, the DNA is TGTGCCAGCGAGTGGACCGAGGGTAACACTGAAGCTTTCTTT.

This sequence joins TRBV10-2 and TRBJ2-7; a weak D match, TRBD1 (6 bases). Trimming left V 2 bases short and J 5 bases short, with 10 bases between. The CDR3 consists of 13 residues. Germline CDR1 and CDR2: WSHSY and SAAADI. The CDR3 DNA reads TGCGCCAGCAGTGAGAACAGGGTGCACGAGCAGTACTTC. The encoded protein is CASSENRVHEQYF.

The chain links TRBV6-1 to TRBJ2-7; D not resolved. This CDR3 has 13 residues. Deletions cut 0 bases from V and 2 bases from J, with 5 bases between. The germline gives CDR1 MNHNS, CDR2 SASEGT. The CDR3: CASSEALPYEQYF. Written as DNA, the CDR3 is TGTGCCAGCAGTGAAGCGTTACCCTACGAGCAGTACTTC.

Regarding this clone: This sample also contains other DNA sequences that code for the same CDR3. V gene TRBV28 combines with J gene TRBJ1-1; unclear D gene. Germline assignment: CDR1 MDHEN and CDR2 SYDVKM. V lost 6 bases to trimming and J lost 1 base, with 6 bases between them. The CDR3 runs 12 residues. The CDR3, as DNA: TGTGCCAGCAGCTTGCAGAACACTGAAGCTTTCTTT. It encodes CASSLQNTEAFF.

The rearrangement uses TRBV1 and TRBJ2-7. TRBV1 is a known pseudogene. CDR3 length: 13 residues. The CDR3 loop is CTSSQDCPYEQYF. CDR3 DNA: TGCACCAGCAGCCAAGATTGTCCCTACGAGCAGTACTTC.

V and J are TRBV18 and TRBJ2-5; D is possibly TRBD2 (6 bases). There are 16 residues in the CDR3. Trimming took 2 bases from V and 2 from J, leaving 15 bases between them. Germline V gene data show CDR1 as KGHSH and CDR2 as LQKENI. The DNA of the CDR3 is TGTGCCAGCTCACCAAGTTTAGCGGTGAAACAAGAGACCCAGTACTTC. It encodes CASSPSLAVKQETQYF.

The V call is TRBV28, the J call TRBJ1-5; D ambiguous. The germline gives CDR1 MDHEN, CDR2 SYDVKM. CDR3 length equals 15 residues. Trimming took 3 bases from V and 1 from J, leaving 10 bases between them. The CDR3 reads CASSLRGASNQPQHF. DNA for the CDR3: TGTGCCAGCAGTTTGCGTGGTGCGAGCAATCAGCCCCAGCATTTT.

The chain is built from TRBV10-3 and TRBJ2-3; D is perhaps TRBD2 (6 bases). The V gene's germline CDR1 is ENHRY and CDR2 SYGVKD. The CDR3 runs to 13 residues. The ends were cut back, 6 bases at V and 4 bases at J, with 11 bases in the middle. CDR3 nucleotide sequence: TGTGCCATCAGCCCACGGGACTCAGATACGCAGTATTTT. It yields the protein CAISPRDSDTQYF.

The chain couples TRBV2 to TRBJ1-3, with no clear D. The V and J ends lost 4 bases and 1 base respectively, with 11 bases between them. This CDR3 spans 15 amino acids. The germline V gene has CDR1 SNHLY and CDR2 FYNNEI. As DNA, the CDR3 is TGTGCCAGCAGTGGGTTACGAGAATCTGGAAACACCATATATTTT. Amino acid sequence: CASSGLRESGNTIYF.

This clone came up once. The V and J genes are TRBV14 and TRBJ2-7, with D tentatively TRBD1 or TRBD2 (5 bases each). Germline V CDR1 and CDR2: SGHDN, FVKESK. Trimming took off 5 bases at V and 8 bases at J, with 16 bases between the two ends. This CDR3 is built from 13 residues. DNA of the CDR3: TGTGCCAGCAGCTCGGGGCACAAATACAAGCAGTACTTC. It is translated as CASSSGHKYKQYF.

This chain connects TRBV5-1 to TRBJ1-3; 9 positions match TRBD1. J lost 3 bases, V lost 1 base, and 2 bases had no gene match. The germline gives CDR1 SGHRS, CDR2 YFSETQ. The CDR3 is 15 amino acids. This CDR3 reads CASSLWTGDGNTIYF. The CDR3 nucleotides read TGCGCCAGCAGCTTGTGGACAGGGGATGGAAACACCATATATTTT. The variable domain in full, completed from reference TRBV5-1 and TRBJ1-3, reads KAGVTQTPRYLIKTRGQQVTLSCSPISGHRSVSWYQQTPGQGLQFLFEYFSETQRNKGNFPGRFSGRQFSNSRSEMNVSTLELGDSALYLCASSLWTGDGNTIYFGEGSWLTVV.

J is TRBJ1-2 and V is TRBV6-5; 11 bases fit TRBD1. V trimming: 2 bases; J trimming: 9 bases; junction bases outside the gene matches: 8. CDR1 MNHEY and CDR2 SVGAGI come from the germline V gene. This CDR3 region has 15 residues. The chain's CDR3 is CASSYTKGQGARYTF. The DNA of the CDR3 is TGTGCCAGCAGTTACACGAAAGGACAGGGGGCTCGCTACACCTTC.

The genes are TRBV14 and TRBJ2-2; D not certain. Trimming cost V 1 base and J 6 bases, with 9 bases left between them. The CDR3 spans 14 residues. CDR1 is SGHDN and CDR2 is FVKESK in the germline V gene. CDR3 nucleotide sequence: TGTGCCAGCAGCCAAGCTGTTTGGGCCGGGGAGCTGTTTTTT. Its translation: CASSQAVWAGELFF.

The J gene is TRBJ2-2, the V gene TRBV7-9, with a possible D match to TRBD1 (6 bases). This CDR3 has 15 residues. The V end was cut by 7 bases, the J end by 0 bases, with 12 bases between. The germline gives CDR1 SEHNR, CDR2 FQNEAQ (reference sequence). CDR3 loop: CASNLDSPNTGELFF. The CDR3 DNA is TGTGCCAGCAACCTGGACAGCCCGAACACCGGGGAGCTGTTTTTT.

V and J are TRBV15 and TRBJ2-2; 7 bases match TRBD1. CDR1 is LNHNV, CDR2 YYDKDF, per germline (reference sequence). Trimming at V came to 8 bases and at J to 4 bases, leaving 7 bases not matched to a gene. This CDR3 spans 14 amino acids. DNA of the CDR3: TGTGCCACCTCACAGGGGTGGAGCACCGGGGAGCTGTTTTTT. This codes for CATSQGWSTGELFF. Based on the CDR3 plus reference TRBV15 and TRBJ2-2, the full variable domain is DAMVIQNPRYQVTQFGKPVTLSCSQTLNHNVMYWYQQKSSQAPKLLFHYYDKDFNNEADTPDNFQSRRPNTSFCFLDIRSPGLGDTAMYLCATSQGWSTGELFFGEGSRLTVL.

This chain joins TRBV28 and TRBJ1-2; perhaps TRBD1 as D (5 bases). Germline V gene sequence: CDR1 MDHEN, CDR2 SYDVKM. The ends were cut back, 3 bases at V and 4 bases at J, with 9 bases in the middle. CDR3 length: 13 amino acids. The CDR3 DNA sequence: TGTGCCAGCAGTTTTGAGGGGTCCTATGGCTACACCTTC. It encodes CASSFEGSYGYTF.

The chain couples TRBV6-5 to TRBJ1-1; D ambiguous. The V and J ends lost 2 bases and 4 bases respectively, with 14 bases between them. The germline gives CDR1 MNHEY, CDR2 SVGAGI. There are 15 residues in the CDR3. This chain's CDR3 is CASSYDRRLGTEAFF. Here the CDR3 DNA reads TGTGCCAGCAGTTACGATCGAAGGTTAGGCACTGAAGCTTTCTTT.

V usage is TRBV27 and J usage is TRBJ1-3; D remains unclear. Germline-derived CDR1 and CDR2 are MNHEY and SMNVEV (reference sequence). Trimming stripped 6 bases from V and 0 bases from J, with 6 bases between. There are 13 residues in the CDR3. CDR3 nucleotide sequence: TGTGCCAGCAGGCAGGCCTCTGGAAACACCATATATTTT. Protein: CASRQASGNTIYF.

The chain employs TRBV11-2 and TRBJ2-3; 14 bases are a match to TRBD2. Germline lookup yields CDR1 SGHAT and CDR2 FQNNGV. Germline trimming cut 4 bases from V and 3 bases from J; bases unmatched to any gene: 9. This CDR3 region has 18 residues. The CDR3 loop reads CASSWGGLAGVRTDTQYF. The CDR3 coding sequence is TGTGCCAGCAGCTGGGGGGGACTAGCGGGAGTTCGTACAGATACGCAGTATTTT. Full variable domain (remainder filled in from reference TRBV11-2 and TRBJ2-3): EAGVAQSPRYKIIEKRQSVAFWCNPISGHATLYWYQQILGQGPKLLIQFQNNGVVDDSQLPKDRFSAERLKGVDSTLKIQPAKLEDSAVYLCASSWGGLAGVRTDTQYFGPGTRLTVL.

V usage is TRBV5-4 and J usage is TRBJ2-7, with D uncertain. This CDR3 has 15 amino acids. The ends were cut back, 0 bases at V and 3 bases at J, with 13 bases in the middle. CDR1 is SGHNT and CDR2 is YYREEE in the germline V gene (reference sequence). The CDR3: CASSLDLSANYEQYF. In DNA, the CDR3 is TGTGCCAGCAGCTTGGATTTGTCAGCAAACTACGAGCAGTACTTC.

V gene TRBV28 combines with J gene TRBJ2-1; 9 bases match TRBD2. Unmatched junction bases numbered 12, after V lost 9 bases and J lost 3 bases. CDR3 length: 16 residues. Per germline, CDR1 MDHEN and CDR2 SYDVKM. The CDR3 spells CASSLAGGPFYNEQFF. CDR3 coding DNA: TGTGCCAGTTCGCTGGCGGGAGGGCCTTTCTACAATGAGCAGTTCTTC.

This chain uses TRBV21-1 with TRBJ2-7; TRBD2, the table's D call, was not compared with the DNA. TRBV21-1 is a pseudogene. The CDR3 is made up of 17 amino acids. The CDR3 bases are TGTGCCAGCAGCATCGGGACTAGCGGGAAGGTTCCCTACGAGCAGTACTTC. Its protein is CASSIGTSGKVPYEQYF.

This clone was counted a single time. This rearrangement joins TRBV28 to TRBJ2-7; no reliable D call. CDR3 length: 12 residues. Trimming pared 4 bases from V and 0 bases from J, leaving 4 bases between. The germline V gene encodes CDR1 MDHEN and CDR2 SYDVKM. This chain's CDR3 is CASSSTSYEQYF. Written as DNA, the CDR3 is TGTGCCAGCAGTTCAACCTCCTACGAGCAGTACTTC.

The J gene is TRBJ1-5, the V gene TRBV30, with D hard to call. The germline CDR1 and CDR2 sequences are GTSNPN and SVGIG (reference sequence). Trimming stripped 2 bases from V and 2 bases from J, with 7 bases between. The CDR3 extends over 13 amino acids. The CDR3 loop reads CAWSSRGNQPQHF. CDR3 sequence (DNA): TGTGCCTGGAGTTCCAGAGGCAATCAGCCCCAGCATTTT.

J is TRBJ2-3 and V is TRBV28, with D perhaps given as TRBD1 or TRBD2 (6 bases each). The CDR3 has 16 residues. Trimming took off 5 bases at V and 4 bases at J, with 19 bases between the two ends. Germline loops: CDR1 MDHEN, CDR2 SYDVKM. CDR3 protein: CASSSSGGGSPDTQYF. CDR3 in DNA: TGTGCCAGCAGTAGTAGCGGAGGGGGGAGTCCAGATACGCAGTATTTT.

The CDR3 protein is CASSLGRGPYEQYF. For the CDR3, the DNA is TGCGCCAGCAGCTTGGGCAGGGGTCCCTACGAGCAGTACTTC. The chain uses TRBV5-1 and TRBJ2-7, with a tentative D call TRBD1 (6 bases). Germline V gives CDR1 SGHRS, CDR2 YFSETQ. This CDR3 has 14 residues. Trimming stripped 0 bases from V and 2 bases from J, with 9 bases between.